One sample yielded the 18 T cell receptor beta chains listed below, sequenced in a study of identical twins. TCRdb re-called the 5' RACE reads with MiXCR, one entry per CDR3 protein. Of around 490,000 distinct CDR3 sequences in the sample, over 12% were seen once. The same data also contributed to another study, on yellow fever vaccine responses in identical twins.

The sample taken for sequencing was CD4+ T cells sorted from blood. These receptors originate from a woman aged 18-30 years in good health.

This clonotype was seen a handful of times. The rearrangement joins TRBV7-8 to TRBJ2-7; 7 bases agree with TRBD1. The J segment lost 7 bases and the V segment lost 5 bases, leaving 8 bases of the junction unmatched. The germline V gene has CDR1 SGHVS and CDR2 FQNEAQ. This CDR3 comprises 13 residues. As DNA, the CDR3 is TGTGCCAGCAGCACACAGGGGTTGGGAGAGCAGTACGTC. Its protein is CASSTQGLGEQYV.

The CDR3 coding sequence is TGTGCCAGCAGTGCCCGACTAGTACGGATCAATGAGCAGTTCTTC. Residues: CASSARLVRINEQFF. V usage is TRBV2 and J usage is TRBJ2-1; weak D call: TRBD2 (6 bases). The CDR3 loop spans 15 amino acids. V lost 4 bases, J lost 6 bases, and 16 bases lay in between. Germline V gene data show CDR1 as SNHLY and CDR2 as FYNNEI. The variable domain in full, completed from reference TRBV2 and TRBJ2-1, reads EPEVTQTPSHQVTQMGQEVILRCVPISNHLYFYWYRQILGQKVEFLVSFYNNEISEKSEIFDDQFSVERPDGSNFTLKIRSTKLEDSAMYFCASSARLVRINEQFFGPGTRLTVL.

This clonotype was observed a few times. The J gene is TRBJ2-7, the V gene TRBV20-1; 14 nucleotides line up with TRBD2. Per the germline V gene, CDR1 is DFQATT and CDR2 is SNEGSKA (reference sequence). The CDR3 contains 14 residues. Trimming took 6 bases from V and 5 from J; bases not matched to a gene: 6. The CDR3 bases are TGCAGTGCCGCCGGGACTAGCGGGGGAAACGAGCAGTACGTC. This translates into CSAAGTSGGNEQYV.

In DNA form, the CDR3 reads TGCAGTGCTATGCCCCCTCGGGAGGCTTATACGCAGTATTTT. This gives the protein CSAMPPREAYTQYF. The rearrangement joins TRBV20-1 to TRBJ2-3; 7 bases agree with TRBD2. Trimming cost V 4 bases and J 7 bases; bases outside gene matches: 11. The CDR3 length is 14 residues. From germline, CDR1 is DFQATT and CDR2 SNEGSKA (reference sequence).

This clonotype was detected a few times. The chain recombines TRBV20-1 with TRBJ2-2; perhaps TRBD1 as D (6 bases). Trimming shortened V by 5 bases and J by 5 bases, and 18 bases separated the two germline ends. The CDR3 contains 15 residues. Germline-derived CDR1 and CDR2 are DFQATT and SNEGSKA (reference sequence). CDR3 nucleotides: TGCAGTGCTCGCGGCCTCCCAGGGGTTACCGGGGAGCTGTTTTTT. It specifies CSARGLPGVTGELFF.

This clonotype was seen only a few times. The CDR3 nucleotides read TGTGCCAGCAGCTTGAGGCGCAGGGCTAATGAAAAACTGTTTTTT. It encodes CASSLRRRANEKLFF. This rearrangement joins TRBV5-8 to TRBJ1-4; a weak D match, TRBD1 (5 bases). The CDR3 is 15 residues long. Germline lookup yields CDR1 SGHTS and CDR2 YDEGEE. The germline V and J ends were trimmed by 1 base and 3 bases, with 10 bases remaining between them.

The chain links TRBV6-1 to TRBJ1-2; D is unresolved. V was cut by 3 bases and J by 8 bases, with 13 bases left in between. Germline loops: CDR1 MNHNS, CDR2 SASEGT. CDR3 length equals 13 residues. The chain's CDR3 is CASSDLTGAGYTF. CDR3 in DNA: TGTGCCAGCAGTGACTTGACCGGTGCCGGCTACACCTTC.

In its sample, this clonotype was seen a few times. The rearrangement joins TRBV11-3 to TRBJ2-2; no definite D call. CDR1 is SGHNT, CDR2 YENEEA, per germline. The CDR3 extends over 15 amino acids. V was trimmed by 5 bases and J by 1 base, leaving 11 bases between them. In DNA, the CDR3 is TGTGCCAGCAGCCCCCGTGGGGAGAACACCGGGGAGCTGTTTTTT. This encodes CASSPRGENTGELFF.

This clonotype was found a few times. The CDR3 nucleotides read TGTGCCAGCAGCTTAGTATTCACGCAGCAGTTCTTC. Translated: CASSLVFTQQFF. This sequence joins TRBV7-2 and TRBJ2-1; D gene ambiguous. Between the trimmed V and J ends, which lost 1 base and 11 bases, there was a span of 9 bases. The CDR3 has 12 residues. The germline V gene encodes CDR1 SGHTA and CDR2 FQGNSA.

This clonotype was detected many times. CDR3 DNA sequence: TGTGCCAGCAGCGTAGGGGACCGGAAAGGGGAGACCCAGTACTTC. Its translation is CASSVGDRKGETQYF. V gene TRBV9 combines with J gene TRBJ2-5; D may be TRBD1 or TRBD2 (5 bases each). Germline CDR1 reads SGDLS; CDR2 reads YYNGEE. V shed 0 bases and J shed 5 bases, with 14 bases lying between them. This CDR3 spans 15 amino acids.

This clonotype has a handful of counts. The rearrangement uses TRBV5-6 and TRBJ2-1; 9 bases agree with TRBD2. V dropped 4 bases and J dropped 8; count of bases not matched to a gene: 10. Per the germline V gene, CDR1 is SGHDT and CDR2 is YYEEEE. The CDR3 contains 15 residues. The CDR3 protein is CASSPIAGAKDEQFF. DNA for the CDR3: TGTGCCAGCAGCCCCATAGCGGGAGCAAAGGATGAGCAGTTCTTC.

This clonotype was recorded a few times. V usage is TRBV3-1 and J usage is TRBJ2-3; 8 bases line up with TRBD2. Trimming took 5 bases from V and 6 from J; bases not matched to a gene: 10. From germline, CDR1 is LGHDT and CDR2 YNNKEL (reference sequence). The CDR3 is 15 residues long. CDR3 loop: CASSSQRGPADTQYF. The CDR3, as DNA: TGTGCCAGCAGCTCCCAGCGGGGGCCCGCCGATACGCAGTATTTT.

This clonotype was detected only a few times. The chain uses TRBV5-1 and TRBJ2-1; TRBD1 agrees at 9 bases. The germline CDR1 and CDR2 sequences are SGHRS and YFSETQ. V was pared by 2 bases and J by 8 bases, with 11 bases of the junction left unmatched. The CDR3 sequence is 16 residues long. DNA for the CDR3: TGCGCCAGCAGCTTAGGTGTTGGGGGACAGGGCGATGAGCAGTTCTTC. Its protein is CASSLGVGGQGDEQFF. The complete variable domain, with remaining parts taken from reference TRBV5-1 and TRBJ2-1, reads KAGVTQTPRYLIKTRGQQVTLSCSPISGHRSVSWYQQTPGQGLQFLFEYFSETQRNKGNFPGRFSGRQFSNSRSEMNVSTLELGDSALYLCASSLGVGGQGDEQFFGPGTRLTVL.

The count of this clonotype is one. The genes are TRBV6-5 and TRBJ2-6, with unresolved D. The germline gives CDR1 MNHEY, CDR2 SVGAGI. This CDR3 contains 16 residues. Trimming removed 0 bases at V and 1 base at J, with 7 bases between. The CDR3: CASSYSMQSGANVLTF. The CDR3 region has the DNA TGTGCCAGCAGTTACTCGATGCAGTCTGGGGCCAACGTCCTGACTTTC.

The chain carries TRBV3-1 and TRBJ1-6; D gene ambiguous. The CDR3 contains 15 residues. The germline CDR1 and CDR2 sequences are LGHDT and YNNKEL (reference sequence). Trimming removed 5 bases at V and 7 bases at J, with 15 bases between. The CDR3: CASSGTEGWNSPLHF. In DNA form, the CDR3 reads TGTGCCAGCAGCGGAACGGAGGGTTGGAATTCACCCCTCCACTTT.

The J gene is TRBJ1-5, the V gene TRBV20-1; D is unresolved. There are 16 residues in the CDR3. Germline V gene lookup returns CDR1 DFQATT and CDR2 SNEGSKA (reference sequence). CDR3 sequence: CCASGRSRNSNQPQHF. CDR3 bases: TGCTGCGCTAGTGGCAGGAGCCGTAATAGCAATCAGCCCCAGCATTTT.

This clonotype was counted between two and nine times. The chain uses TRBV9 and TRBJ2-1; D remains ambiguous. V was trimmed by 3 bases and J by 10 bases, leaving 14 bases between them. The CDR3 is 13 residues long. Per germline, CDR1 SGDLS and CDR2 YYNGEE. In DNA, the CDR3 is TGTGCCAGCAGCGCGGACCTCGCTGGGGAGCAGTTCTTC. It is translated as CASSADLAGEQFF.

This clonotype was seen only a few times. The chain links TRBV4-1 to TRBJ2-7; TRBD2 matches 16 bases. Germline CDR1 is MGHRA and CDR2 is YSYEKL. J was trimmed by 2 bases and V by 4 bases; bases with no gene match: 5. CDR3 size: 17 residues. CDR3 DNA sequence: TGCGCCAGCAGCCTGGGACTAGCGGGAGGGCCGGCCTACGAGCAGTACTTC. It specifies CASSLGLAGGPAYEQYF.